The 28 T cell receptor beta chains reported below all come from one sample, sequenced in a study of T cell responses to AZD1222 COVID-19 vaccine. Using immunoSEQ multiplex PCR, the repertoire was profiled, and TCRdb retains in-frame clones only, with some absent. Altogether about 140,000 clones are present, approximately 89% being singletons, with the ten largest covering about 4.8%. Sequencing used peripheral blood, obtained on day 0 of AZD1222 vaccination. These receptors were obtained from an adult in good health.

J is TRBJ1-3 and V is TRBV5-4, with D unresolved. This CDR3 has 13 residues. Germline V gene sequence: CDR1 SGHNT, CDR2 YYREEE (reference sequence). V lost 4 bases and J lost 4, with 9 bases in between. The CDR3 nucleotides are TGTGCCAGCAGCGCCCCGCTCGGAAACACCATATATTTT. Its protein is CASSAPLGNTIYF.

This chain connects TRBV28 to TRBJ1-1; D not resolved. Trimming removed 1 base from V and 0 bases from J, with 0 bases in between. CDR1 and CDR2 from the germline V gene are MDHEN and SYDVKM. The CDR3 is 12 residues long. The CDR3 reads CASSLLNTEAFF. Here the CDR3 DNA reads TGTGCCAGCAGTTTATTGAACACTGAAGCTTTCTTT. Full variable domain (outside the CDR3, taken from reference TRBV28 and TRBJ1-1): DVKVTQSSRYLVKRTGEKVFLECVQDMDHENMFWYRQDPGLGLRLIYFSYDVKMKEKGDIPEGYSVSREKKERFSLILESASTNQTSMYLCASSLLNTEAFFGQGTRLTVV.

With respect to this clone: One end of the junction does not line up with germline, which may come from a read error. CDR3 nucleotides: TGTGCCAGCAGTGACGAATTGTACACTGAGCAGTTCTTC. Protein product: CASSDELYTEQFF. The chain couples TRBV6-1 to TRBJ2-1; D is unresolved. This CDR3 contains 13 residues. The germline CDR1 and CDR2 sequences are MNHNS and SASEGT.

This chain links TRBV15 with TRBJ2-7, with TRBD1 identical over 8 bases. This CDR3 has 14 amino acids. Looked up from germline, CDR1 is LNHNV and CDR2 is YYDKDF (reference sequence). Germline trimming cut 2 bases from V and 7 bases from J; bases unmatched to any gene: 7. The CDR3 loop reads CATSRTGQGQEQYF. The CDR3 DNA reads TGTGCCACCAGCAGAACTGGACAGGGTCAGGAGCAGTACTTC.

The chain recombines TRBV27 with TRBJ2-7; 11 bases are a match to TRBD2. The J segment lost 3 bases and the V segment lost 4 bases, leaving 8 bases of the junction unmatched. CDR1 and CDR2 (germline): MNHEY, SMNVEV (reference sequence). The CDR3 contains 16 residues. CDR3 residues: CASSSYGGLAGYEQYF. DNA for the CDR3: TGTGCCAGCAGTTCTTACGGCGGACTAGCGGGCTACGAGCAGTACTTC.

The chain combines TRBV15 with TRBJ1-2; no reliable D call. Germline CDR1 reads LNHNV; CDR2 reads YYDKDF (reference sequence). The CDR3 length is 14 residues. The V end lost 0 bases, the J end lost 2 bases, and 7 bases lay between the germline ends. CDR3 region: CATSRDLGNYGYTF. CDR3 DNA sequence: TGTGCCACCAGCAGAGATCTAGGGAACTATGGCTACACCTTC.

The V and J genes are TRBV6-6 and TRBJ2-7, with a possible D match to TRBD1 (8 bases). This CDR3 region has 15 residues. The germline V gene has CDR1 MNHNY and CDR2 SVGAGI (reference sequence). Trimming removed 6 bases from V and 4 bases from J, with 19 bases in between. The CDR3 is CASSSTGGEGYEQYF. The CDR3 DNA sequence: TGTGCCAGCAGCTCCACAGGGGGGGAGGGATACGAGCAGTACTTC.

This clone was seen a handful of times. The rearrangement links TRBV6-4 to TRBJ1-1; 8 positions match TRBD1. This CDR3 is 14 amino acids long. Germline CDR1 is MRHNA and CDR2 is SNTAGT. V trimming: 6 bases; J trimming: 3 bases; junction bases outside the gene matches: 6. CDR3 amino acids: CASSLTGEDTEAFF. CDR3 nucleotide sequence: TGTGCCAGCAGCCTGACAGGGGAAGACACTGAAGCTTTCTTT.

The chain recombines TRBV5-1 with TRBJ2-1, with D possibly being TRBD1 (6 bases). The CDR3 contains 14 residues. V was shortened by 4 bases and J by 0 bases, with 8 bases between the two germline ends. The germline CDR1 and CDR2 sequences are SGHRS and YFSETQ. The CDR3 here is CASSKGHSYNEQFF. In nucleotides, the CDR3 is TGCGCCAGCAGCAAGGGACACTCCTACAATGAGCAGTTCTTC.

This sequence joins TRBV6-5 and TRBJ1-1, with 10 positions matching TRBD1. The germline V gene has CDR1 MNHEY and CDR2 SVGAGI. With 3 bases clipped from V and 4 bases from J, the junction kept 5 bases outside the gene matches. This CDR3 is 15 amino acids long. The CDR3 coding sequence is TGTGCCAGCAGTTATGGGACAGGGGAGGGCACTGAAGCTTTCTTT. Translating it yields CASSYGTGEGTEAFF.

V gene TRBV10-3 combines with J gene TRBJ1-1, with TRBD1 matching over 8 bases. After removal of 3 bases from V and 5 bases from J, the junction contained 8 bases not matched to a gene. This CDR3 has 15 residues. Germline-derived CDR1 and CDR2 are ENHRY and SYGVKD. The CDR3 here is CAISDQGARRTEAFF. The CDR3 DNA reads TGTGCCATCAGTGATCAGGGGGCAAGGAGGACTGAAGCTTTCTTT.

The chain couples TRBV2 to TRBJ1-6; D remains unclear. This CDR3 region has 15 residues. V was shortened by 5 bases and J by 8 bases, with 16 bases between the two germline ends. Germline V gene sequence: CDR1 SNHLY, CDR2 FYNNEI. The CDR3 bases are TGTGCCAGCAGTAAGGTCCCAGATCGAGATTCACCCCTCCACTTT. This sequence encodes CASSKVPDRDSPLHF.

The rearrangement uses TRBV19 and TRBJ1-2, with D possibly being TRBD1 (5 bases). The CDR3 consists of 15 residues. Trimming removed 3 bases from V and 4 bases from J, with 15 bases in between. From germline, CDR1 is LNHDA and CDR2 SQIVND (reference sequence). The CDR3 loop is CASSIFGREVYGYTF. CDR3 DNA sequence: TGTGCCAGTAGTATTTTTGGCAGGGAGGTCTATGGCTACACCTTC.

J is TRBJ2-7 and V is TRBV7-9; a possible D gene is TRBD1 (6 bases). CDR3 size: 15 residues. Germline values: CDR1 SEHNR, CDR2 FQNEAQ (reference sequence). Trimming shortened V by 1 base and J by 5 bases, and 15 bases separated the two germline ends. Here the CDR3 reads CASSLEAGDLNEQYF. The CDR3 nucleotides are TGTGCCAGCAGCTTAGAAGCAGGGGATTTGAACGAGCAGTACTTC.

The chain couples TRBV29-1 to TRBJ2-2; 12 bases are a match to TRBD1. The germline CDR1 and CDR2 sequences are SQVTM and ANQGSEA. V was clipped by 6 bases and J by 7 bases; unmatched bases: 6. The CDR3 contains 14 residues. The CDR3 loop is CSVGQGARGGELFF. CDR3 nucleotides: TGCAGCGTGGGACAGGGGGCGCGGGGCGGGGAGCTGTTTTTT.

This sequence joins TRBV24-1 and TRBJ2-7, with D possibly being TRBD2 (5 bases). The CDR3 loop spans 15 amino acids. CDR1 KGHDR and CDR2 SFDVKD come from the germline V gene. Trimming took off 4 bases at V and 2 bases at J, with 14 bases between the two ends. The CDR3: CATSDPDSSTYEQYF. CDR3 bases: TGTGCCACCAGTGACCCGGACTCCTCTACCTACGAGCAGTACTTC.

This clone was recorded a few times. The chain joins TRBV12-3 or TRBV12-4 to TRBJ1-2; D is possibly TRBD1 (6 bases). Trimming took 3 bases from V and 10 from J, leaving 12 bases between them. The CDR3 loop spans 12 amino acids. CDR3 amino acids: CASSFSPGAYTF. The CDR3 region has the DNA TGTGCCAGCAGTTTTAGTCCGGGGGCCTACACCTTC.

The gene calls are TRBV2 and TRBJ1-3; a possible D gene is TRBD1 (6 bases). Trimming pared 4 bases from V and 9 bases from J, leaving 13 bases between. Germline CDR1 SNHLY, CDR2 FYNNEI. The CDR3 spans 13 residues. The DNA for the CDR3 is TGTGCCAGCAGTGGAGGCCAAGGGGGCACCATATATTTT. This gives the protein CASSGGQGGTIYF. Combining the CDR3 with reference TRBV2 and TRBJ1-3 gives the whole variable domain EPEVTQTPSHQVTQMGQEVILRCVPISNHLYFYWYRQILGQKVEFLVSFYNNEISEKSEIFDDQFSVERPDGSNFTLKIRSTKLEDSAMYFCASSGGQGGTIYFGEGSWLTVV.

V is TRBV27 and J is TRBJ2-3; 8 bases map to TRBD2. Looked up from germline, CDR1 is MNHEY and CDR2 is SMNVEV (reference sequence). Germline trimming cut 7 bases from V and 2 bases from J; bases unmatched to any gene: 14. The CDR3 runs 17 residues. CDR3 sequence reads: CASIRRQGSGTTDTQYF. The CDR3 bases are TGTGCCAGCATCCGTCGGCAGGGTAGCGGGACCACAGATACGCAGTATTTT.

The chain carries TRBV30 and TRBJ1-4; D remains unclear. Trimming took off 7 bases at V and 5 bases at J, with 11 bases between the two ends. Per germline, CDR1 GTSNPN and CDR2 SVGIG (reference sequence). This CDR3 comprises 12 residues. The chain's CDR3 is CAFDTRNEKLFF. CDR3 DNA sequence: TGTGCCTTTGACACCCGGAATGAAAAACTGTTTTTT.

The gene calls are TRBV27 and TRBJ2-5; TRBD1 aligns across 11 bases. J gave up 1 base and V 3 bases, and 4 bases lay outside the gene matches. CDR1 is MNHEY and CDR2 is SMNVEV in the germline V gene (reference sequence). The CDR3 spans 16 residues. DNA of the CDR3: TGTGCCAGCAGTTTGCAGGACAGGGGGCCCCAAGAGACCCAGTACTTC. It specifies CASSLQDRGPQETQYF.

The J gene is TRBJ1-2, the V gene TRBV29-1, with D possibly matching TRBD1 (5 bases). V shed 7 bases and J shed 1 base, with 19 bases lying between them. The CDR3 has 15 amino acids. Germline loops: CDR1 SQVTM, CDR2 ANQGSEA. The CDR3 here is CSGHKPGESNYGYTF. In DNA form, the CDR3 reads TGCAGCGGCCATAAACCGGGGGAAAGTAACTATGGCTACACCTTC. Together with reference TRBV29-1 and TRBJ1-2, the CDR3 gives the full variable domain: SAVISQKPSRDICQRGTSLTIQCQVDSQVTMMFWYRQQPGQSLTLIATANQGSEATYESGFVIDKFPISRPNLTFSTLTVSNMSPEDSSIYLCSGHKPGESNYGYTFGSGTRLTVV.

The gene calls are TRBV7-9 and TRBJ1-4, with 7 positions matching TRBD1. J gave up 7 bases and V 3 bases, and 2 bases lay outside the gene matches. The germline V gene encodes CDR1 SEHNR and CDR2 FQNEAQ (reference sequence). This CDR3 has 13 residues. The CDR3 DNA sequence: TGTGCCAGCAGCTTGACAGGGCCTGAAAAACTGTTTTTT. This codes for CASSLTGPEKLFF.

The J gene is TRBJ2-7, the V gene TRBV25-1; TRBD2 matches 11 bases. Trimming at V came to 7 bases and at J to 3 bases, leaving 5 bases not matched to a gene. CDR3 length: 14 residues. Germline V gene lookup returns CDR1 MGHDK and CDR2 SYGVNS. The DNA of the CDR3 is TGTGCCAGCACCGATAGCGGGAGGGTCTACGAGCAGTACTTC. Translating it yields CASTDSGRVYEQYF.

CDR3 residues: CASSPVRGLGDEQYF. CDR3 sequence (DNA): TGTGCCAGCAGCCCAGTCAGGGGCCTGGGGGACGAGCAGTACTTC. V and J are TRBV7-6 and TRBJ2-7; D might be TRBD1 (6 bases). Trimming pared 5 bases from V and 5 bases from J, leaving 19 bases between. CDR3 length equals 15 residues. The germline V gene encodes CDR1 SGHVS and CDR2 FNYEAQ.

This chain links TRBV4-1 with TRBJ2-3; 12 nucleotides align to TRBD2. Per germline, CDR1 MGHRA and CDR2 YSYEKL. Germline trimming cut 0 bases from V and 8 bases from J; bases unmatched to any gene: 9. This CDR3 has 17 residues. CDR3 nucleotides: TGCGCCAGCAGCCAAGATCACACTCTAGCGGGAGGGCGTACGCAGTATTTT. Residues: CASSQDHTLAGGRTQYF.

The chain couples TRBV20-1 to TRBJ2-2, with D tentatively TRBD2 (6 bases). CDR3 length: 14 amino acids. CDR1 is DFQATT and CDR2 is SNEGSKA in the germline V gene (reference sequence). Trimming shortened V by 3 bases and J by 3 bases, and 11 bases separated the two germline ends. This CDR3 reads CSASAGPHTGELFF. The CDR3 DNA is TGCAGTGCTAGTGCGGGGCCCCACACCGGGGAGCTGTTTTTT.

The chain couples TRBV19 to TRBJ2-7; no firm D call. The CDR3 extends over 13 amino acids. V was trimmed by 2 bases and J by 1 base, leaving 6 bases between them. Germline CDR1 and CDR2: LNHDA and SQIVND (reference sequence). The CDR3 spells CASSITASYEQYF. CDR3 bases: TGTGCCAGTAGTATAACAGCGTCCTACGAGCAGTACTTC.